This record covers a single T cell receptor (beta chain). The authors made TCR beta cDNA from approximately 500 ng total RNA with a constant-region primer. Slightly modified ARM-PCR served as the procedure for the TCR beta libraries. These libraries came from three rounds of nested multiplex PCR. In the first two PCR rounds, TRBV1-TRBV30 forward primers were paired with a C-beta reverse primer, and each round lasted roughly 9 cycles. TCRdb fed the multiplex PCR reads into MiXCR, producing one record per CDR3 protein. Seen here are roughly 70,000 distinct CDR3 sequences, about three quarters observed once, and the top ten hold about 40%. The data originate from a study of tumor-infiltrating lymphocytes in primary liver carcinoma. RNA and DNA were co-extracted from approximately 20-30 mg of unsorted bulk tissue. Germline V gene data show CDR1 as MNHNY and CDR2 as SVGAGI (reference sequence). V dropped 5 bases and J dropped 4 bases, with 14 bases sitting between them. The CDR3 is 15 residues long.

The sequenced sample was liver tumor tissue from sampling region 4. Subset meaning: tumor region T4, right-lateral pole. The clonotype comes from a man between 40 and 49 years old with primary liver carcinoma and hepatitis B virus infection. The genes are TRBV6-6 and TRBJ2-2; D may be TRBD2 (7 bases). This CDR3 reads CASSVRGASTGELFF. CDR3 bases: TGTGCCAGCAGTGTACGGGGGGCGAGCACCGGGGAGCTGTTTTTT.